This T cell receptor beta chain emerged from a study of blood T cell repertoires in COVID-19. Study summary: In each case, the material was cDNA or gDNA derived from T cells, B-cell-depleted T cells, or PBMCs.

The J segment lost 2 bases and the V segment lost 6 bases, leaving 7 bases of the junction unmatched. Germline loops: CDR1 SGHTA, CDR2 FQGNSA. The CDR3 runs 14 residues. The repertoire was sequenced with immunoSEQ multiplex PCR; TCRdb's copy has only in-frame clones and lacks some. The sample holds about 74,000 clones; around 88% are singletons and the top ten take 1.5% to 2.5%. The TCR originated in an elderly woman with active or convalescent COVID-19. The J gene is TRBJ2-7, the V gene TRBV7-2; TRBD1 matches at 7 bases. What was sequenced was peripheral blood. The CDR3 loop is CASRKDRHTYEQYF. In DNA form, the CDR3 reads TGTGCCAGCAGGAAGGACAGGCACACCTACGAGCAGTACTTC.